This TCR beta chain comes out of a study of blood T cell repertoires in COVID-19. Overall study: PBMCs, B-cell-depleted T cells, or T cells provided the cDNA or gDNA that made up the material.

Some clones are missing from TCRdb's copy, which holds only in-frame ones; the method was immunoSEQ multiplex PCR. The sample has roughly 290,000 clones; about nine tenths are singletons. Germline CDR1 and CDR2: LGHNA and YNFKEQ. With V trimmed by 0 bases and J by 7 bases, 5 bases remained unmatched. The length of the CDR3 is 15 residues. V gene TRBV4-2 combines with J gene TRBJ2-1, with 8 bases matching TRBD2. The sequencing sample was made of peripheral blood. The source of this sequence is a woman in her fifties or sixties with acute or convalescent COVID-19. The CDR3 here is CASSQDVTSANEQFF. CDR3 in DNA: TGTGCCAGCAGCCAAGATGTGACTAGCGCAAATGAGCAGTTCTTC.